One and the same sample provided the 12 T cell receptor beta chains below, sequenced in a study of neurological immune-mediated disorders (dated by TCRdb to the late 2010s). Libraries were made using 5' RACE. Sequencing instrument: Illumina HiSeq 2500. In TCRdb, the public reads were trimmed at Q25 with fastp and aligned with MiXCR, with productive beta chains retained. Identical CDR3 protein sequences are pooled into one entry, listed with their most common genes and DNA. This sample is represented by about 70,000 distinct CDR3 sequences; 3% to 4% of them were singletons. Jointly, the top ten make up roughly 5% of the sample. The sequenced sample consisted of PBMCs. Source of these receptors: a woman aged 50 to 65 with multiple sclerosis.

This clonotype was recorded a few times. The conserved phenylalanine or tryptophan is not found at the CDR3 terminus, so this likely reflects a read error. The chain employs TRBV15 and TRBJ2-7; 8 bases are shared with TRBD1. V shed 0 bases, J shed 7 bases, and the junction held 8 bases outside the gene matches. CDR1 is LNHNV and CDR2 is YYDKDF in the germline V gene (reference sequence). The CDR3 covers 15 residues. The CDR3 sequence: CATSRDFQGAGEQYN. For the CDR3, the DNA is TGTGCCACCAGCAGAGATTTTCAGGGGGCTGGGGAGCAGTACAAC.

This clonotype was recorded many times. The chain uses TRBV28 and TRBJ2-6; D is tentatively TRBD1 or TRBD2 (7 bases each). Germline V gives CDR1 MDHEN, CDR2 SYDVKM. This CDR3 has 17 residues. Trimming removed 3 bases from V and 2 bases from J, with 14 bases in between. This CDR3 is CASSFDRDYAGANVLTF. The DNA for the CDR3 is TGTGCCAGCAGTTTTGACAGGGACTACGCTGGGGCCAACGTCCTGACTTTC.

This clonotype showed up many times. The chain couples TRBV28 to TRBJ2-2; no definite D call. Germline assignment: CDR1 MDHEN and CDR2 SYDVKM. Trimming cost V 2 bases and J 4 bases, with 11 bases left between them. CDR3 length equals 15 residues. Here the CDR3 reads CASSLGGSRTGELFF. CDR3 sequence (DNA): TGTGCCAGCAGTTTAGGCGGCAGCCGCACCGGGGAGCTGTTTTTT.

This clonotype has a count of ten or more. The V gene is TRBV12-3 or TRBV12-4, the J gene TRBJ2-2; 8 nucleotides agree with TRBD1. This CDR3 contains 15 residues. The junction had 7 bases not matched to a gene; V was cut back by 5 bases and J by 5 bases. This chain's CDR3 is CASSPLDRETGELFF. Here the CDR3 DNA reads TGTGCCAGCAGTCCCTTGGACAGGGAAACCGGGGAGCTGTTTTTT.

This clonotype was recorded many times. The chain recombines TRBV6-6 with TRBJ2-3, with D maybe TRBD1 (8 bases). CDR1 MNHNY and CDR2 SVGAGI come from the germline V gene (reference sequence). Trimming removed 6 bases at V and 2 bases at J, with 33 bases between. The CDR3 covers 21 residues. The CDR3 reads CASSDDRTGHTGRTPTDTQYF. The DNA of the CDR3 is TGTGCCAGCAGCGACGACAGGACAGGGCACACCGGGAGGACCCCCACAGATACGCAGTATTTT.

This clonotype appeared many times. This chain uses TRBV19 with TRBJ1-6; D is unclear. Per the germline V gene, CDR1 is LNHDA and CDR2 is SQIVND (reference sequence). This CDR3 is 13 amino acids long. V lost 8 bases to trimming and J lost 5 bases, with 10 bases between them. The CDR3 region is CASSTENNSPLHF. The CDR3 DNA reads as TGTGCCAGTTCCACAGAGAATAATTCACCCCTCCACTTT.

This clonotype was seen ten or more times. The chain carries TRBV18 and TRBJ2-3; tentatively, D is TRBD1 (6 bases). The V gene lost 2 bases and the J gene lost 1 base, with 13 bases spanning the gap. Germline loops: CDR1 KGHSH, CDR2 LQKENI. The CDR3 consists of 16 residues. The CDR3: CASSPRAGAGTDTQYF. CDR3 DNA: TGTGCCAGCTCACCAAGAGCAGGGGCGGGCACAGATACGCAGTATTTT.

This clonotype was counted ten times or more. The rearrangement uses TRBV20-1 and TRBJ2-1, with D hard to call. Trimming removed 6 bases at V and 0 bases at J, with 18 bases between. The CDR3 covers 16 residues. The V gene's germline CDR1 is DFQATT and CDR2 SNEGSKA (reference sequence). The CDR3 bases are TGCAGTGCCAGTCCCGGTTTCCGAGCCTCCTACAATGAGCAGTTCTTC. This sequence encodes CSASPGFRASYNEQFF.

This clonotype was recorded at least ten times. The chain recombines TRBV7-2 with TRBJ1-3, with D hard to call. This CDR3 has 14 residues. CDR1 and CDR2 (germline): SGHTA, FQGNSA. Trimming left V 1 base short and J 2 bases short, with 6 bases between. The CDR3 here is CASSLEATGNTIYF. The CDR3 DNA sequence: TGTGCCAGCAGCTTAGAAGCTACTGGAAACACCATATATTTT.

There are many counts of this clonotype. The chain is built from TRBV4-3 and TRBJ2-7; a weak D match, TRBD1 (6 bases). Germline V CDR1 and CDR2: LGHNA, YSLEER. This CDR3 has 15 amino acids. V was pared by 4 bases and J by 0 bases, with 13 bases between. CDR3 coding DNA: TGCGCCAGCAGCCTATGGATACAGGGCTCCTACGAGCAGTACTTC. Its protein is CASSLWIQGSYEQYF.

This clonotype came up many times. The CDR3 bases are TGTGCCAGCAGCTTAGCGGGGACCACAGGCAACTATGGCTACACCTTC. Its translation is CASSLAGTTGNYGYTF. The J gene is TRBJ1-2, the V gene TRBV7-8, with D perhaps matching TRBD1 (5 bases). This CDR3 region has 16 residues. The V end lost 0 bases, the J end lost 2 bases, and 13 bases lay between the germline ends. Germline CDR1 is SGHVS and CDR2 is FQNEAQ.

This clonotype was seen ten or more times. The chain combines TRBV9 with TRBJ1-1, with D possibly matching TRBD1 (5 bases). With 2 bases removed from V and 6 bases from J, the gap between germline ends came to 17 bases. Germline CDR1 SGDLS, CDR2 YYNGEE. This CDR3 is built from 15 residues. The CDR3 bases are TGTGCCAGCAGCGTTACGGGGGACCTAGACTCTGAAGCTTTCTTT. This gives the protein CASSVTGDLDSEAFF.